The following is a T cell receptor beta chain sequence with its context. This sample was included in a study of cytomegalovirus exposure and HLA in healthy donors. CDR3 size: 17 residues. Germline CDR1 is SGHVS and CDR2 is FQNEAQ. V lost 1 base and J lost 5; bases outside the gene matches: 13. The PCR made use of 60 Vbeta and 13 Jbeta primers. Data came from immunoSEQ multiplex PCR; TCRdb stores just in-frame clones and leaves some out. The data contain just over 150,000 clones, approximately 80% of them seen just once; the ten biggest clones take up approximately 6.5%. The chain recombines TRBV7-8 with TRBJ2-7, with TRBD1 identical over 8 bases. This TCR came from a man aged 45 to 65 in good health and CMV-seropositive. The sequenced sample consisted of PBMCs. CDR3 sequence reads: CASSLVGQGAFFHEQYF. CDR3 nucleotide sequence: TGTGCCAGCAGCTTAGTTGGGCAGGGGGCGTTTTTCCACGAGCAGTACTTC.